The rows below give T cell receptor beta chains drawn from one sample of a study of blood T cell repertoires in COVID-19. Libraries were prepared by immunoSEQ multiplex PCR; TCRdb keeps only in-frame clonotypes and omits some of them. The table records about 70,000 clones, approximately 85% of them present only once. Sequenced material: peripheral blood. These receptors were collected from a man older than 75 with acute or convalescent COVID-19. Both conserved end residues are part of each CDR3. A D gene is named only where the DNA matches it firmly. Rows may omit the clone size; those that give it use once, few, many or a size class.

d_call j_call clone_size v_call cdr3_nt cdr3_aa
TRBD2 TRBJ2-1 NA TRBV5-4 TGTGCCAGCAGCCCGAACGGACTAGCGGGACCCAATGAGCAGTTCTTC CASSPNGLAGPNEQFF
TRBD1 TRBJ2-7 few TRBV28 TGTGCCAGCAGTTCACCCGGCACAGGGGGCTCCTACGAGCAGTACTTC CASSSPGTGGSYEQYF
TRBD2 TRBJ2-1 NA TRBV5-1 TGCGCCAGCGCCCTCCCCGGACTAGCGGGAGTCGGGAATGAGCAGTTCTTC CASALPGLAGVGNEQFF
TRBD1 TRBJ1-4 NA TRBV5-4 TGTGCCAGCAGCTTTGGGGGACAGACTAATGAAAAACTGTTTTTT CASSFGGQTNEKLFF
TRBD1 TRBJ1-5 NA TRBV19 TGTGCCAGTAGTATAGGAGAGGGGGCTCTCGAGCCCCAGCATTTT CASSIGEGALEPQHF
NA TRBJ2-6 NA TRBV5-1 TGCGCCAGCAGCTTAGGAACAGGTCTCTCTGGGGCCAACGTCCTGACTTTC CASSLGTGLSGANVLTF
NA TRBJ2-7 NA TRBV9 TGTGCCAGCAGCGTAGGGCTCGGGAGCGGCTACGAGCAGTACTTC CASSVGLGSGYEQYF
NA TRBJ2-7 NA TRBV20-1 TGCAGTGCTAGTCGGACCACGGGGGACGAGCAGTACTTC CSASRTTGDEQYF
TRBD1 TRBJ1-4 once TRBV4-2 TGTGCCAGCAGCCAAGATATGGGACAGCGGAATGAAAAACTGTTTTTT CASSQDMGQRNEKLFF
TRBD1 TRBJ1-2 few TRBV10-3 TGTGCCATCAGTGAGTCCCAACAGGGGGCCGGGAGTAATGGCTACACCTTC CAISESQQGAGSNGYTF
NA TRBJ1-3 once TRBV21-1 TGTGCCAGCAGCAAAAGCGAGGACAGAAGCTCTGGAAACACCATATATTTT CASSKSEDRSSGNTIYF
NA TRBJ2-3 once TRBV7-2 TGTGCCAGCAGCCGGGGTTTTAACACAGATACGCAGTATTTT CASSRGFNTDTQYF
NA TRBJ2-3 NA TRBV6-5 TGTGCCAGCACTCGGGACTTCACAGATACGCAGTATTTT CASTRDFTDTQYF
NA TRBJ1-2 NA TRBV27 TGTGCCAGCAGGGGAACAGGGTTATGGGGCTACACCTTC CASRGTGLWGYTF
TRBD1 TRBJ1-1 NA TRBV18 TGTGCCAGCTCCCAACAGGGGCTGAACACTGAAGCTTTCTTT CASSQQGLNTEAFF
NA TRBJ2-2 few TRBV6-5 TGTGCCAGCGCTGTCCTTAGTCGGGGGACCGGGGAGCTGTTTTTT CASAVLSRGTGELFF
NA TRBJ1-2 NA TRBV3-1/TRBV3-2 TGTGCCAGCAGCCATCTGAGGGTAAACTATGGCTACACCTTC CASSHLRVNYGYTF
NA TRBJ2-3 NA TRBV5-1 TGCGCCAGCACCCCTAGCTCTGGGTACGGCACAGATACGCAGTATTTT CASTPSSGYGTDTQYF
NA TRBJ2-2 NA TRBV6-5 TGTGCCAGCAGAGATTCGGGACAGAACACCGGGGAGCTGTTTTTT CASRDSGQNTGELFF
NA TRBJ2-3 NA TRBV5-5 TGTGCCAGCAGCTTGGGGCAGAACACAGATACGCAGTATTTT CASSLGQNTDTQYF
NA TRBJ2-5 NA TRBV28 TGTGCCAGCCGGCGAGGAGCGGTTGACCAAGAGACCCAGTACTTC CASRRGAVDQETQYF
NA TRBJ2-1 NA TRBV11-2 TGTGCCGGCAGCCCCCTTGGAGGATGGCCAACGGGTTACGAGCAGTTCTTC CAGSPLGGWPTGYEQFF
TRBD2 TRBJ2-3 NA TRBV15 TGTGCCACCAGCAGAGATATCGGACTAGCGGGATTTGCAGATACGCAGTATTTT CATSRDIGLAGFADTQYF
NA TRBJ1-2 once TRBV19 TGTGCCAGTAGTATAGATTTTTGGGCAAAACCCTATGGCTACACCTTC CASSIDFWAKPYGYTF
TRBD2 TRBJ2-7 few TRBV7-9 TGTGCCAGCAGCCAAAAACCACTAGCGGAGGCCTCCTACGAGCAGTACTTC CASSQKPLAEASYEQYF
TRBD2 TRBJ2-1 NA TRBV24-1 TGTGCCACCAGTGATCCCTCACTAGCGGCCCTTCGGCATGAGCAGTTCTTC CATSDPSLAALRHEQFF
TRBD2 TRBJ2-1 NA TRBV19 TGTGCCAGTAGTATTCAAACCCGGGGACTAGCGGGAGGTGATGAGCAGTTCTTC CASSIQTRGLAGGDEQFF
TRBD1 TRBJ2-2 NA TRBV19 TGTGCCAGTAGTAAACAGGGGACCGGGGAGCTGTTTTTT CASSKQGTGELFF
NA TRBJ1-1 NA TRBV3-1/TRBV3-2 TGTGCCAGCAGCCAAGGGCAAGTAAACACTGAAGCTTTCTTT CASSQGQVNTEAFF
TRBD2 TRBJ2-3 NA TRBV9 TGTGCCAGCAGCCTACGAGGGGGACTAGCTGCGCACACAGATACGCAGTATTTT CASSLRGGLAAHTDTQYF
TRBD2 TRBJ2-7 NA TRBV25-1 TGTGCCAGCAGTGTAAGCGGGAGGTATCCCTACGAGCAGTACTTC CASSVSGRYPYEQYF
TRBD2 TRBJ2-1 NA TRBV3-1/TRBV3-2 TGTGCCAGCAGCCAAGAGCGGGGGAATGAGCAGTTCTTC CASSQERGNEQFF
NA TRBJ1-5 once TRBV2 TGTGCCAGCACCACAAACAGGGTTGGAAATCAGCCCCAGCATTTT CASTTNRVGNQPQHF
NA TRBJ1-5 NA TRBV30 TGTGCCTGGAACCAGAACAGGGACCAGCCCCAGCATTTT CAWNQNRDQPQHF
NA TRBJ2-5 NA TRBV25-1 TGTGCCAGCAGTGCTCCGGGAACTAAAGAGACCCAGTACTTC CASSAPGTKETQYF
TRBD1 TRBJ2-6 NA TRBV5-4 TGTGCCAGCAGCTTGGATGGCGGGACAGGGGTGTGGACTGGGGCCAACGTCCTGACTTTC CASSLDGGTGVWTGANVLTF
NA TRBJ1-5 NA TRBV6-1 TGTGCCAGCAGTGTTGGGGGGTTTGGACTCTATAGCAATCAGCCCCAGCATTTT CASSVGGFGLYSNQPQHF
NA TRBJ1-1 NA TRBV7-2 TGTGCCAGCAGCTTAGGAAGAGACAGGATGTCTTTCTTT CASSLGRDRMSFF
NA TRBJ1-1 NA TRBV7-2 TGTGCCAGCACCCTTGGACAGAACACTGAAGCTTTCTTT CASTLGQNTEAFF
TRBD1 TRBJ1-1 NA TRBV7-9 TGTGCCAGCAGCTTATGGGGACAGGGGGCCTGGGCTTTCTTT CASSLWGQGAWAFF
TRBD1 TRBJ2-3 NA TRBV19 TGTGCCAGTAGTAGAGGGGGCAGGGGTGATACGCAGTATTTT CASSRGGRGDTQYF
TRBD1 TRBJ1-2 NA TRBV4-1 TGCGCCAGCAGCCAAGAGACCAGGACAGGGCTCTATGGCTACACCTTC CASSQETRTGLYGYTF
NA TRBJ1-4 NA TRBV11-2 TGTGCCAGCAGCCCGGGTTACGGGGGGCAAGGTGAAAAACTGTTTTTT CASSPGYGGQGEKLFF
TRBD1 TRBJ1-4 NA TRBV19 TGTGCCAGTAGGGCGACAGGGGGAAATGAAAAACTGTTTTTT CASRATGGNEKLFF
TRBD1 TRBJ2-5 NA TRBV27 TGTGCCAGCAGTTCCGGGACAGCTCTGTACCAAGAGACCCAGTACTTC CASSSGTALYQETQYF
NA TRBJ2-7 NA TRBV29-1 TGCAGCGTAATTGGAGGGTTCTCCTACGAGCAGTACTTC CSVIGGFSYEQYF
TRBD1 TRBJ1-5 once TRBV6-6 TGTGCCAGCAGTCAACCGGGACAGGTATTAAATAGCAATCAGCCCCAGCATTTT CASSQPGQVLNSNQPQHF